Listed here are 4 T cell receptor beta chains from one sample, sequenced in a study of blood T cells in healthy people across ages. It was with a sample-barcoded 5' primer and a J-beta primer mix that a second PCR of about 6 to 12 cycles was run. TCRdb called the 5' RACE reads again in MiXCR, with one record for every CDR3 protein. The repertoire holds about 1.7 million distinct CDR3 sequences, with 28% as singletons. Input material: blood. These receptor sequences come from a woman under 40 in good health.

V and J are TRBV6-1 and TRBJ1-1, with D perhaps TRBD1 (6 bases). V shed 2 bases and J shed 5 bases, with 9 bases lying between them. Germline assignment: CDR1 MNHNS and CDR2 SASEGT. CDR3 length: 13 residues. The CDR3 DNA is TGTGCCAGCAGTGAAACAGGGAGGACTGAAGCTTTCTTT. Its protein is CASSETGRTEAFF.

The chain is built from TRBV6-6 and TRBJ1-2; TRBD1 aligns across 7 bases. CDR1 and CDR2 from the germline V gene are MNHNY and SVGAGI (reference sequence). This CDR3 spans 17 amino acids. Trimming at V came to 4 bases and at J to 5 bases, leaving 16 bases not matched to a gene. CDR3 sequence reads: CASSSATGTAARYGYTF. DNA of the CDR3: TGTGCCAGCAGTTCAGCCACCGGGACAGCGGCCCGATATGGCTACACCTTC.

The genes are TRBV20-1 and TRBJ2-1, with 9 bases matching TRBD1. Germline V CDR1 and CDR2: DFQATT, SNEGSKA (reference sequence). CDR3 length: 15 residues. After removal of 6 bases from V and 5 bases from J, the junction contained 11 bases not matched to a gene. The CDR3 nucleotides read TGCAGTGCCCGCTCCGGGACAGGGATAAACAATGAGCAGTTCTTC. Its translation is CSARSGTGINNEQFF.

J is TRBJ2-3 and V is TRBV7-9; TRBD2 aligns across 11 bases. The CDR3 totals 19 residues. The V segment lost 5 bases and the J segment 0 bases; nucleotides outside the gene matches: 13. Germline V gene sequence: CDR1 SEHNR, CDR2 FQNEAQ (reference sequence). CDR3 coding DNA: TGTGCCAGCAGCCAAACGTATCCGGGACTAGCGGCAAGCACAGATACGCAGTATTTT. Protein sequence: CASSQTYPGLAASTDTQYF.